What follows are 25 T cell receptor beta chains derived from one specimen sequenced in a study of blood T cell repertoires in COVID-19. Here immunoSEQ multiplex PCR was the method, and the copy in TCRdb shows in-frame clones only, minus some. Of approximately 96,000 clones in the sample, 70% to 90% were seen once. The sequencing sample was made of peripheral blood. Receptors were obtained from a human donor with COVID-19, enrolled during active disease. The donor label of this sample is uncertain.

This clone has just a few counts. The chain carries TRBV6-1 and TRBJ1-1; the match to TRBD1 covers 7 bases. V dropped 2 bases and J dropped 1; count of bases not matched to a gene: 7. This CDR3 contains 16 residues. Germline V gives CDR1 MNHNS, CDR2 SASEGT. The CDR3 DNA reads TGTGCCAGCAGTGAACTGGAGGGGGCAGGGAACACTGAAGCTTTCTTT. Translated, it gives CASSELEGAGNTEAFF.

This clone was found once. This sequence joins TRBV7-9 and TRBJ2-2, with a tentative D call TRBD2 (6 bases). The CDR3 length is 15 residues. CDR1 is SEHNR and CDR2 is FQNEAQ in the germline V gene (reference sequence). Trimming cost V 4 bases and J 1 base, with 10 bases left between them. The CDR3 region is CASSSLAENTGELFF. The CDR3 DNA is TGTGCCAGCAGCTCCTTAGCGGAGAACACCGGGGAGCTGTTTTTT.

The chain couples TRBV6-5 to TRBJ1-1, with 10 bases aligning to TRBD1. Losses at the gene ends were 5 bases for V and 5 bases for J; bases not matched to a gene: 5. In germline, CDR1 is MNHEY, CDR2 SVGAGI. This CDR3 has 14 residues. DNA for the CDR3: TGTGCCAGCAGTAGGGACAGGGGTGGTACTGAAGCTTTCTTT. It specifies CASSRDRGGTEAFF.

V is TRBV9 and J is TRBJ2-1, with TRBD2 identical over 9 bases. The germline gives CDR1 SGDLS, CDR2 YYNGEE. The CDR3 extends over 15 amino acids. Unmatched junction bases numbered 5, after V lost 3 bases and J lost 4 bases. The CDR3, as DNA: TGTGCCAGCAGCGCGAGCGGGAGGAAATACAATGAGCAGTTCTTC. It encodes CASSASGRKYNEQFF.

The V and J genes are TRBV12-3 or TRBV12-4 and TRBJ1-5; D is ambiguous. The V and J ends lost 5 bases and 7 bases respectively, with 12 bases between them. The CDR3 sequence is 13 residues long. CDR3 in amino acids: CASSPGRGQPQHF. CDR3 coding DNA: TGTGCCAGCAGTCCGGGCAGAGGGCAGCCCCAGCATTTT.

This clone was seen a few times. This chain links TRBV7-3 with TRBJ2-1; 8 nucleotides agree with TRBD2. Germline assignment: CDR1 SGHTA and CDR2 FQGTGA. CDR3 length: 13 residues. Germline trimming cut 5 bases from V and 6 bases from J; bases unmatched to any gene: 3. As DNA, the CDR3 is TGTGCCAGCAGCCCGGGGGGGCCCAATGAGCAGTTCTTC. Amino acids: CASSPGGPNEQFF. The whole variable domain, filled in from reference TRBV7-3 and TRBJ2-1, reads GAGVSQTPSNKVTEKGKYVELRCDPISGHTALYWYRQSLGQGPEFLIYFQGTGAADDSGLPNDRFFAVRPEGSVSTLKIQRTERGDSAVYLCASSPGGPNEQFFGPGTRLTVL.

The rearrangement uses TRBV9 and TRBJ1-5; no firm D call. The germline V and J ends were trimmed by 0 bases and 6 bases, with 10 bases remaining between them. The length of the CDR3 is 14 residues. Germline CDR1 and CDR2: SGDLS and YYNGEE. This CDR3 is CASSVDGVGQPQHF. The CDR3 DNA reads as TGTGCCAGCAGCGTAGACGGGGTCGGTCAGCCCCAGCATTTT.

This clone was detected only a few times. The chain is built from TRBV5-4 and TRBJ1-6; 9 bases line up with TRBD1. The CDR3 is 18 amino acids. The germline V gene encodes CDR1 SGHNT and CDR2 YYREEE (reference sequence). Trimming took 2 bases from V and 7 from J; bases not matched to a gene: 13. CDR3 region: CASSLKRRTGGGNSPLHF. CDR3 coding DNA: TGTGCCAGCAGCTTAAAACGGCGAACAGGGGGCGGAAATTCACCCCTCCACTTT.

A few counts support this clone. The rearrangement joins TRBV6-5 to TRBJ1-4; 11 bases are a match to TRBD1. With V trimmed by 8 bases and J by 7 bases, 6 bases remained unmatched. From germline, CDR1 is MNHEY and CDR2 SVGAGI. The CDR3 covers 14 residues. CDR3 DNA: TGTGCCAGCGGGACAGGGGGAAGGAGTGAAAAACTGTTTTTT. Its translation is CASGTGGRSEKLFF.

The chain links TRBV29-1 to TRBJ1-1; 7 bases line up with TRBD1. The germline V gene has CDR1 SQVTM and CDR2 ANQGSEA. The CDR3 runs 16 residues. After removal of 7 bases from V and 3 bases from J, the junction contained 17 bases not matched to a gene. CDR3 sequence (DNA): TGCAGCGCCCGTTCGGTGACAGGGTTAGGGCACACTGAAGCTTTCTTT. Amino acids: CSARSVTGLGHTEAFF.

The chain is built from TRBV11-2 and TRBJ1-4; no clear D gene. The germline V gene has CDR1 SGHAT and CDR2 FQNNGV. This CDR3 is 13 amino acids long. With 1 base removed from V and 8 bases from J, the gap between germline ends came to 8 bases. The chain's CDR3 is CASSLGREEKLFF. CDR3 coding DNA: TGTGCCAGCAGCTTAGGAAGGGAGGAAAAACTGTTTTTT.

This clone was counted between two and nine times. This chain connects TRBV6-5 to TRBJ1-1; D is perhaps TRBD1 (5 bases). The V end lost 6 bases, the J end lost 1 base, and 9 bases lay between the germline ends. The CDR3 sequence is 13 residues long. Germline CDR1 is MNHEY and CDR2 is SVGAGI. The CDR3: CASSSTGNTEAFF. CDR3 DNA: TGTGCCAGCAGCTCAACAGGGAACACTGAAGCTTTCTTT.

The V and J genes are TRBV28 and TRBJ2-7; a weak D match, TRBD2 (7 bases). The CDR3 is 14 amino acids. Germline V gene data show CDR1 as MDHEN and CDR2 as SYDVKM. The germline V and J ends were trimmed by 7 bases and 0 bases, with 13 bases remaining between them. CDR3 bases: TGTGCCAGCACCTTGGGGGGGCGCTCCTACGAGCAGTACTTC. It translates to CASTLGGRSYEQYF.

The chain recombines TRBV7-7 with TRBJ1-2; 7 nucleotides line up with TRBD1. Germline V gene sequence: CDR1 SSHAT, CDR2 FNYEAQ (reference sequence). The junction had 15 bases not matched to a gene; V was cut back by 4 bases and J by 1 base. The CDR3 extends over 18 amino acids. The CDR3 spells CASSSSPADRDSNYGYTF. CDR3 nucleotide sequence: TGTGCCAGCAGCTCCTCACCCGCAGACCGGGACAGTAACTATGGCTACACCTTC.

The chain employs TRBV18 and TRBJ1-2; 8 bases fit TRBD1. In germline, CDR1 is KGHSH, CDR2 LQKENI. The CDR3 runs to 15 residues. Trimming took 4 bases from V and 4 from J; bases not matched to a gene: 8. CDR3 sequence (DNA): TGTGCCAGCTCACACTCGACAGGGGACGGCTATGGCTACACCTTC. Translated: CASSHSTGDGYGYTF.

The V and J genes are TRBV11-2 and TRBJ2-7, with 9 bases that match TRBD1. V lost 3 bases and J lost 5; bases outside the gene matches: 5. The CDR3 consists of 14 residues. Germline loops: CDR1 SGHAT, CDR2 FQNNGV. The CDR3 sequence: CASSLGWTGDEQYF. CDR3 DNA: TGTGCCAGCAGCTTGGGGTGGACAGGGGACGAGCAGTACTTC.

The chain is built from TRBV4-2 and TRBJ2-7; 8 nucleotides align to TRBD2. The length of the CDR3 is 15 residues. Trimming at V came to 4 bases and at J to 6 bases, leaving 11 bases not matched to a gene. CDR1 and CDR2 (germline): LGHNA, YNFKEQ. The CDR3 loop is CASSPVGAGEAEQYF. CDR3 coding DNA: TGTGCCAGCAGCCCCGTGGGAGCGGGAGAGGCCGAGCAGTACTTC.

The CDR3 here is CASSLGLAGGETQYF. Here the CDR3 DNA reads TGTGCCAGCAGCTTGGGTCTAGCGGGGGGGGAGACCCAGTACTTC. The V and J genes are TRBV5-4 and TRBJ2-5, with 12 bases lining up with TRBD2. Germline values: CDR1 SGHNT, CDR2 YYREEE (reference sequence). The CDR3 covers 15 residues. Trimming cost V 0 bases and J 5 bases; bases outside gene matches: 2. The complete variable domain, with remaining parts taken from reference TRBV5-4 and TRBJ2-5, reads ETGVTQSPTHLIKTRGQQVTLRCSSQSGHNTVSWYQQALGQGPQFIFQYYREEENGRGNFPPRFSGLQFPNYSSELNVNALELDDSALYLCASSLGLAGGETQYFGPGTRLLVL.

A single count supports this clone. V and J are TRBV6-5 and TRBJ1-3; D is possibly TRBD1 (6 bases). The CDR3 contains 13 residues. Germline V lookup: CDR1 MNHEY, CDR2 SVGAGI. The ends were cut back, 6 bases at V and 8 bases at J, with 14 bases in the middle. CDR3 sequence reads: CASRTGTLDTIYF. CDR3 DNA: TGTGCCAGCAGAACCGGGACACTAGACACCATATATTTT.

This rearrangement joins TRBV10-3 to TRBJ1-5, with 10 positions matching TRBD1. The CDR3 extends over 14 amino acids. Germline assignment: CDR1 ENHRY and CDR2 SYGVKD. J was trimmed by 9 bases and V by 6 bases; bases with no gene match: 8. The CDR3 loop is CAIRPGQGSGPQHF. CDR3 DNA sequence: TGTGCCATCAGGCCGGGACAGGGGTCCGGGCCCCAGCATTTT.

For the CDR3, the DNA is TGTGCCAGCAGCTTCGATGACAGGGTAATGGGCTACACCTTC. Protein sequence: CASSFDDRVMGYTF. The chain recombines TRBV7-9 with TRBJ1-2; 7 bases line up with TRBD1. This CDR3 spans 14 amino acids. Germline V gene data show CDR1 as SEHNR and CDR2 as FQNEAQ (reference sequence). V lost 3 bases to trimming and J lost 8 bases; unmatched junction nucleotides: 9.

The J gene is TRBJ2-3, the V gene TRBV12-3 or TRBV12-4; maybe TRBD2 (5 bases). Deletions cut 3 bases from V and 3 bases from J, with 7 bases between. This CDR3 has 13 amino acids. As DNA, the CDR3 is TGTGCCAGCAGTTTTCCGGGAACAGATACGCAGTATTTT. It is translated as CASSFPGTDTQYF.

In its sample, this clone was seen a few times. The chain recombines TRBV19 with TRBJ2-6; no clear D gene. Trimming removed 7 bases from V and 2 bases from J, with 6 bases in between. The CDR3 totals 13 residues. From germline, CDR1 is LNHDA and CDR2 SQIVND (reference sequence). Here the CDR3 reads CASTLTGANVLTF. Here the CDR3 DNA reads TGTGCCAGTACACTAACTGGGGCCAACGTCCTGACTTTC.

Here the CDR3 DNA reads TGTGCCTGGAGTGGCGGCGGCAGGGGGGTATCTCGTGGGGCCAACGTCCTGACTTTC. Amino acid sequence: CAWSGGGRGVSRGANVLTF. The J gene is TRBJ2-6, the V gene TRBV30, with D perhaps matching TRBD1 (7 bases). Germline-derived CDR1 and CDR2 are GTSNPN and SVGIG (reference sequence). V lost 1 base, J lost 3 bases, and 22 bases lay in between. CDR3 length: 19 amino acids.

CDR3 coding DNA: TGTGCCAGCAGCGTAGATCCGAGCAATCAGCCCCAGCATTTT. Encoded protein: CASSVDPSNQPQHF. J is TRBJ1-5 and V is TRBV9; no reliable D call. V lost 0 bases to trimming and J lost 1 base, with 5 bases between them. From germline, CDR1 is SGDLS and CDR2 YYNGEE. This CDR3 region has 14 residues.